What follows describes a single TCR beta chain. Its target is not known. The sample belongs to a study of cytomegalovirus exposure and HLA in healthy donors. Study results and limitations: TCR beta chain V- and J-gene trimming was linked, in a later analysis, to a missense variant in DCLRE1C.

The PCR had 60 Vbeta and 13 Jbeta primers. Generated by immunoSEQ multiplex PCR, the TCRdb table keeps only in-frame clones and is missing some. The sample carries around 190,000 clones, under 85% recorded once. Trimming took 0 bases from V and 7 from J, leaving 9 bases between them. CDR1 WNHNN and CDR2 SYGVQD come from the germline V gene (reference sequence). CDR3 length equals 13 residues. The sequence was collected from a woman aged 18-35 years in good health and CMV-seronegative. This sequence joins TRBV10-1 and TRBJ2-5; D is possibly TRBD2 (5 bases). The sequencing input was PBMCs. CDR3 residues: CASSESAGGTQYF. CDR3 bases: TGCGCCAGCAGTGAGTCGGCGGGTGGGACCCAGTACTTC.